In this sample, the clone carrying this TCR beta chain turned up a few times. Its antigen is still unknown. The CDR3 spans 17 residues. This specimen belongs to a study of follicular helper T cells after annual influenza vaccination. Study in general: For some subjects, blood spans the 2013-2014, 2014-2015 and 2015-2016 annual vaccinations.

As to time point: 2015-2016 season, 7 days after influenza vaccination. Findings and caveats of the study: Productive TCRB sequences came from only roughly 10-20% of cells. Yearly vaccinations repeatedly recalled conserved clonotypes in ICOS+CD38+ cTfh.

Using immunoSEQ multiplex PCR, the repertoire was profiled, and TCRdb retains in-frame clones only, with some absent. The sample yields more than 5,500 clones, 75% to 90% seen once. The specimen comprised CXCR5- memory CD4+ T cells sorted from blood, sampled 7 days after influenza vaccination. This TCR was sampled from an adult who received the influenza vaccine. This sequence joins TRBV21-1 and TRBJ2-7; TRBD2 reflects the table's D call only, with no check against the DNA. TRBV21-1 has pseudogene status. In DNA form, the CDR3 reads TGTGCCAGCAGCAAAGTTCTGGAGGTAGACGGTTCCTACGAGCAGTACTTC. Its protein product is CASSKVLEVDGSYEQYF.